This record covers a single T cell receptor (beta chain). Per the original methods: Amplification with reference gene primers provided the estimates of nucleated cell counts. TCRdb keeps only in-frame clones here, not all; method: immunoSEQ multiplex PCR. For V, J and clone size, that table is used; D and trimming come from the DNA. The repertoire has 200,000 to 300,000 clones, 83% of them found once; the top ten carry 3% to 4%. The sample is drawn from a study of blood T cell repertoires in COVID-19. Overall study: The study drew acute and convalescent COVID-19 samples from the United States, Italy and Spain. T cells, B-cell-depleted T cells, or PBMCs provided the cDNA or gDNA that served as material.

This CDR3 comprises 17 residues. V lost 6 bases and J lost 8, with 28 bases in between. Germline CDR1 is LNHDA and CDR2 is SQIVND (reference sequence). Contact with a PCR-confirmed or clinician-diagnosed COVID-19 case occurred within 2 weeks of entry. The sample taken for sequencing was PBMCs or T cells enriched from blood (not recorded which). The gene calls are TRBV19 and TRBJ1-2; D perhaps matches TRBD1 (5 bases). The clonotype originates from a woman aged 40 to 50 who had been exposed to COVID-19. CDR3 amino acids: CASREHRTQDTLGGYTF. CDR3 nucleotides: TGTGCCAGTAGGGAACACAGGACCCAGGACACTTTAGGGGGCTACACCTTC.